The source of this T cell receptor (beta chain) is a study of human T cells and chemical hapten exposure. At the level of the study: Donors were sensitized with 2% DPC on the upper inner arm.

This clonotype turned up a few times. The antigen remains undetermined. The germline V gene has CDR1 SGHDT and CDR2 YYEEEE. Germline trimming cut 2 bases from V and 7 bases from J; bases unmatched to any gene: 1. The CDR3 runs 14 residues. Overall study findings and caveats: The study found that DPC sensitization did not change TCRs above 1 in 1000 frequency. Large CDR3 similarity clusters arose significantly more often from expanded TCRs than from controls.

The time point here: patch test 2, 6 weeks after DPC sensitization. Documented treatment: therapeutic diphenylcyclopropenone sensitization with weekly scalp DPC. Via MiXCR, TCRdb re-called the RACE reads, giving one row per CDR3 protein. This table holds approximately 90,000 distinct CDR3 sequences, approximately 11% found once. The TCR was taken from a middle-aged man with alopecia areata. Some clones in this sample may be carry-over from other donors' samples. This sample comprised whole blood, obtained in connection with sensitization to the hapten diphenylcyclopropenone (DPC). The chain uses TRBV5-6 and TRBJ1-6, with 9 bases that match TRBD1. CDR3 nucleotide sequence: TGTGCCAGCAGCTTTGGGACAGGGAATTCACCCCTCCACTTT. Protein sequence: CASSFGTGNSPLHF. The variable domain in full, completed from reference TRBV5-6 and TRBJ1-6, reads DAGVTQSPTHLIKTRGQQVTLRCSPKSGHDTVSWYQQALGQGPQFIFQYYEEEERQRGNFPDRFSGHQFPNYSSELNVNALLLGDSALYLCASSFGTGNSPLHFGNGTRLTVT.